This T cell receptor beta chain was recovered during a study of T cell responses to AZD1222 COVID-19 vaccine. Study results and caveats: Spike-wide coverage was observed for vaccine-associated CD4 TCRs, with dominant responses at 160-218 and 743-854. Clonal diversity was possibly underestimated, and the donors were mostly white British, with more females. Repertoire sampling happened only post peak T cell response. Spike-specific TCR depth and breadth grew after two AZD1222 doses.

Repertoires were generated with immunoSEQ multiplex PCR, while TCRdb's copy carries only in-frame clones and drops some. The profile shows approximately 67,000 clones, around 84% of them singletons. This clone was detected once. Its matching antigen is unknown. Unmatched junction bases numbered 6, after V lost 4 bases and J lost 1 base. The germline CDR1 and CDR2 sequences are LGHNA and YNFKEQ. The CDR3 totals 16 residues. V usage is TRBV4-2 and J usage is TRBJ2-4; 8 bases map to TRBD2. Material: peripheral blood, obtained on day 0 of AZD1222 vaccination. This sequence was found in an adult in good health. The CDR3 region has the DNA TGTGCCAGCAGCCTCACTAGCGGAGGGGCCAAAAACATTCAGTACTTC. It encodes CASSLTSGGAKNIQYF.